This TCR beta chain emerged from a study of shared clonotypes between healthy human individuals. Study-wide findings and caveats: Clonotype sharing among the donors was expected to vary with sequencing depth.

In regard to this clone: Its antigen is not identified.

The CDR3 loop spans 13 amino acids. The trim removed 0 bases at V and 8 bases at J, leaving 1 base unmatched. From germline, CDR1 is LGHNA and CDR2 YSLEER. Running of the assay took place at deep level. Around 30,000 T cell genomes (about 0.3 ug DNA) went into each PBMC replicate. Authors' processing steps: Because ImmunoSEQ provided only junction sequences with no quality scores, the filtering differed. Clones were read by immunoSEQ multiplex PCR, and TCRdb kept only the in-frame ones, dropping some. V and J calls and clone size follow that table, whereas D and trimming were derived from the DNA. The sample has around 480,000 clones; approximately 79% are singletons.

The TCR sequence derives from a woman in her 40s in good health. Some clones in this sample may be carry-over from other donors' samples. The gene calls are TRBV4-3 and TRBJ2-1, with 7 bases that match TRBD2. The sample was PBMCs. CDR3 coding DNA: TGCGCCAGCAGCCAAGATCGGGGGGATGAGCAGTTCTTC. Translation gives CASSQDRGDEQFF.